The entry below describes one T cell receptor (beta chain). These data come from a study of CD8+ T cells in alopecia areata. The V end lost 4 bases, the J end lost 2 bases, and 9 bases lay between the germline ends. The CDR3 spans 15 residues. Germline V gives CDR1 LNHDA, CDR2 SQIVND (reference sequence). Specified treatment: oral pan-JAK inhibitor, 5-10 mg twice daily. After isolation, RNA underwent reverse transcription to generate cDNA as the sequencing template. Using immunoSEQ multiplex PCR, the repertoire was profiled, and TCRdb retains in-frame clones only, with some absent. The repertoire holds approximately 200,000 clones, with 55% to 70% as singletons.

This TCR was sampled from a human donor with alopecia areata. The rearrangement links TRBV19 to TRBJ2-6; TRBD1 is a possible D gene (5 bases). The sequencing here drew on CD4+ T cells sorted from blood, taken at week 4, from a patient treated with tofacitinib. CDR3 bases: TGTGCCAGTAGTACCGTACAGGCTGGGGCCAACGTCCTGACTTTC. Residues: CASSTVQAGANVLTF.